The 23 T cell receptor beta chains below all came from one sample that was sequenced in a study of cytomegalovirus exposure and HLA in healthy donors. Primers: 60 Vbeta forward and 13 Jbeta reverse. Sequenced by immunoSEQ multiplex PCR; TCRdb stores in-frame clones only, minus some. The sample consists of 210,000 or so clones, roughly 80% of them appearing once. Sequences were obtained from PBMCs. The receptors were gathered from a middle-aged man in good health and CMV-seronegative.

This rearrangement joins TRBV4-3 to TRBJ2-7; 8 bases line up with TRBD2. The CDR3 has 18 amino acids. The V and J ends lost 4 bases and 7 bases, in that order; junction bases with no gene match: 21. The V gene's germline CDR1 is LGHNA and CDR2 YSLEER. The CDR3 spells CASSPGASGSRLRGEQYF. CDR3 coding DNA: TGCGCCAGCAGCCCCGGGGCTAGCGGGTCCAGACTCAGGGGAGAGCAGTACTTC.

As for this clone: The sample carries other DNA sequences with the same CDR3. The rearrangement uses TRBV6-5 and TRBJ1-1; D might be TRBD1 (5 bases). Germline CDR1 MNHEY, CDR2 SVGAGI. There are 12 residues in the CDR3. The V end was cut by 8 bases, the J end by 1 base, with 8 bases between. CDR3 region: CASSRGNTEAFF. In DNA, the CDR3 is TGTGCCAGCTCAAGGGGGAACACTGAAGCTTTCTTT.

The J gene is TRBJ2-7, the V gene TRBV29-1; 7 bases align to TRBD1. J gave up 6 bases and V 7 bases, and 12 bases lay outside the gene matches. The CDR3 consists of 13 residues. The germline gives CDR1 SQVTM, CDR2 ANQGSEA. The CDR3, as DNA: TGCAGCGCAGTCGGGGACAGTTCCCGCGAGCAGTACTTC. It yields the protein CSAVGDSSREQYF.

This clone showed up just a few times. The chain recombines TRBV19 with TRBJ1-2; a possible D gene is TRBD1 (6 bases). The CDR3 is 13 residues long. Germline lookup yields CDR1 LNHDA and CDR2 SQIVND (reference sequence). V shed 3 bases and J shed 6 bases, with 11 bases lying between them. The CDR3 here is CASSIGRGHGYTF. CDR3 bases: TGTGCCAGTAGTATCGGCAGGGGTCATGGCTACACCTTC.

V gene TRBV7-3 combines with J gene TRBJ2-1, with TRBD2 matching 8 bases. The CDR3 contains 14 residues. The J segment lost 4 bases and the V segment lost 3 bases, leaving 2 bases of the junction unmatched. Germline V CDR1 and CDR2: SGHTA, FQGTGA. The CDR3 sequence is CASSLTSAYNEQFF. CDR3 bases: TGTGCCAGCAGCTTGACTAGCGCTTACAATGAGCAGTTCTTC.

The V gene is TRBV7-9, the J gene TRBJ2-7, with 9 bases aligning to TRBD1. The CDR3 length is 17 residues. Germline lookup yields CDR1 SEHNR and CDR2 FQNEAQ (reference sequence). Trimming at V came to 5 bases and at J to 4 bases, leaving 15 bases not matched to a gene. The CDR3 region has the DNA TGTGCCAGCAGCACCACCTCGGACAGGGGAACCATTTACGAGCAGTACTTC. Translation: CASSTTSDRGTIYEQYF.

This clone was detected once. The chain has TRBV7-8 and TRBJ1-1; D unresolved. CDR3 size: 14 residues. The V gene's germline CDR1 is SGHVS and CDR2 FQNEAQ. Trimming pared 5 bases from V and 5 bases from J, leaving 15 bases between. This CDR3 reads CASSPFGVRTEAFF. The CDR3 DNA is TGTGCCAGCAGCCCCTTTGGAGTCCGAACTGAAGCTTTCTTT.

J is TRBJ2-7 and V is TRBV27; 8 bases line up with TRBD1. J lost 1 base, V lost 6 bases, and 5 bases had no gene match. Germline CDR1 reads MNHEY; CDR2 reads SMNVEV (reference sequence). This CDR3 has 14 residues. CDR3 sequence (DNA): TGTGCCAGCAGACCGGGACAGGTGTCCTACGAGCAGTACTTC. This sequence encodes CASRPGQVSYEQYF.

The CDR3 region is CASSLEAGDQPQHF. CDR3 sequence (DNA): TGCGCCAGCAGCTTGGAGGCAGGGGATCAGCCCCAGCATTTT. V usage is TRBV5-1 and J usage is TRBJ1-5; D possibly corresponds to TRBD1 (6 bases). CDR3 size: 14 residues. Trimming removed 0 bases at V and 5 bases at J, with 9 bases between. The germline CDR1 and CDR2 sequences are SGHRS and YFSETQ. Variable domain in full (rest from reference TRBV5-1 and TRBJ1-5): KAGVTQTPRYLIKTRGQQVTLSCSPISGHRSVSWYQQTPGQGLQFLFEYFSETQRNKGNFPGRFSGRQFSNSRSEMNVSTLELGDSALYLCASSLEAGDQPQHFGDGTRLSIL.

This chain links TRBV6-5 with TRBJ2-4; a possible D gene is TRBD1 (6 bases). The germline V gene encodes CDR1 MNHEY and CDR2 SVGAGI. V dropped 6 bases and J dropped 3 bases, with 12 bases sitting between them. The CDR3 spans 14 residues. The CDR3 region has the DNA TGTGCCAGCAGAAAAACAGGGAACAAAAACATTCAGTACTTC. Amino acid sequence: CASRKTGNKNIQYF.

This clone appeared once. J is TRBJ1-2 and V is TRBV7-9; tentatively, D is TRBD1 (5 bases). The CDR3 has 13 amino acids. Germline V gene sequence: CDR1 SEHNR, CDR2 FQNEAQ (reference sequence). Trimming left V 1 base short and J 7 bases short, with 10 bases between. CDR3 coding DNA: TGTGCCAGCAGCTTAGTGGGGGGATCTGGCTACACCTTC. Encoded protein: CASSLVGGSGYTF.

The CDR3 DNA reads TGTGCCAGCAGAAAAGGGACAGGCTTTAGGGGTTCCACTGAAGCTTTCTTT. Translating gives CASRKGTGFRGSTEAFF. This chain connects TRBV2 to TRBJ1-1; 8 bases match TRBD1. Germline V gene sequence: CDR1 SNHLY, CDR2 FYNNEI. The ends lost 6 bases at V and 4 bases at J; junction bases unmatched: 16. CDR3 size: 17 residues.

The J gene is TRBJ2-3, the V gene TRBV7-6; TRBD2 matches 8 bases. The germline CDR1 and CDR2 sequences are SGHVS and FNYEAQ. V lost 1 base to trimming and J lost 3 bases; unmatched junction nucleotides: 3. The CDR3 contains 15 residues. CDR3 nucleotides: TGTGCCAGCAGCTTAGGCGGGGGGACGACAGATACGCAGTATTTT. This translates into CASSLGGGTTDTQYF. The entire variable domain, with the rest obtained from reference TRBV7-6 and TRBJ2-3, is as follows: GAGVSQSPRYKVTKRGQDVALRCDPISGHVSLYWYRQALGQGPEFLTYFNYEAQQDKSGLPNDRFSAERPEGSISTLTIQRTEQRDSAMYRCASSLGGGTTDTQYFGPGTRLTVL.

This clone occurred once. This chain joins TRBV11-2 and TRBJ2-1; 11 bases align to TRBD2. V gave up 5 bases and J gave up 4 bases; unmatched junction bases: 7. The germline CDR1 and CDR2 sequences are SGHAT and FQNNGV. The CDR3 spans 16 residues. The chain's CDR3 is CASSRTGTSGYNEQFF. CDR3 bases: TGTGCCAGCAGCCGAACCGGGACTAGCGGTTACAATGAGCAGTTCTTC.

This clone was found once. V gene TRBV2 combines with J gene TRBJ1-1; 8 positions match TRBD1. Looked up from germline, CDR1 is SNHLY and CDR2 is FYNNEI. V dropped 5 bases and J dropped 5; count of bases not matched to a gene: 10. This CDR3 is 15 amino acids long. This chain's CDR3 is CASSLGVQGETEAFF. As DNA, the CDR3 is TGTGCCAGCAGTTTAGGAGTACAGGGGGAAACTGAAGCTTTCTTT.

The rearrangement links TRBV5-6 to TRBJ1-4, with 7 nucleotides matching TRBD1. The CDR3 is 15 residues long. In germline, CDR1 is SGHDT, CDR2 YYEEEE. The ends lost 4 bases at V and 4 bases at J; junction bases unmatched: 7. The CDR3 DNA is TGTGCCAGCAGCGCGGGAGGGACAGATAATGAAAAACTGTTTTTT. Protein sequence: CASSAGGTDNEKLFF.

This clone was counted a single time. The gene calls are TRBV19 and TRBJ1-1, with no clear D. Germline values: CDR1 LNHDA, CDR2 SQIVND (reference sequence). Trimming took off 3 bases at V and 0 bases at J, with 8 bases between the two ends. The CDR3 extends over 14 amino acids. CDR3 in amino acids: CASSIARMNTEAFF. The CDR3 region has the DNA TGTGCCAGTAGTATCGCCAGGATGAACACTGAAGCTTTCTTT.

V gene TRBV9 combines with J gene TRBJ2-3, with 14 bases fitting TRBD2. This CDR3 region has 19 residues. V lost 5 bases to trimming and J lost 4 bases; unmatched junction nucleotides: 15. The germline CDR1 and CDR2 sequences are SGDLS and YYNGEE. The CDR3 sequence: CASSGTSGSLSVGSDTQYF. The CDR3 nucleotides read TGTGCCAGCAGTGGGACTAGCGGGAGTCTTTCGGTGGGATCAGATACGCAGTATTTT.

The table lists this clone with a few counts. The sample has other DNA sequences that encode this CDR3 too. The chain is built from TRBV5-6 and TRBJ1-2; D gene ambiguous. CDR1 and CDR2 from the germline V gene are SGHDT and YYEEEE. V gave up 0 bases and J gave up 4 bases, with 4 bases separating them. CDR3 length equals 12 residues. The chain's CDR3 is CASSLAGYGYTF. For the CDR3, the DNA is TGTGCCAGCAGCTTGGCGGGCTATGGCTACACCTTC. The full variable domain, completed using reference TRBV5-6 and TRBJ1-2, is DAGVTQSPTHLIKTRGQQVTLRCSPKSGHDTVSWYQQALGQGPQFIFQYYEEEERQRGNFPDRFSGHQFPNYSSELNVNALLLGDSALYLCASSLAGYGYTFGSGTRLTVV.

The rearrangement joins TRBV9 to TRBJ1-1; D might be TRBD1 (5 bases). V shed 0 bases and J shed 5 bases, with 14 bases lying between them. CDR1 and CDR2 from the germline V gene are SGDLS and YYNGEE. The CDR3 extends over 15 amino acids. This chain's CDR3 is CASSVVQGGSTEAFF. The CDR3 DNA reads as TGTGCCAGCAGCGTAGTCCAGGGTGGGTCGACTGAAGCTTTCTTT.

The V and J genes are TRBV13 and TRBJ1-1; 8 bases are shared with TRBD1. After removal of 4 bases from V and 4 bases from J, the junction contained 17 bases not matched to a gene. The CDR3 contains 18 residues. CDR1 and CDR2 from the germline V gene are PRHDT and FYEKMQ (reference sequence). CDR3 protein: CASSYSLEGDRISTEAFF. For the CDR3, the DNA is TGTGCCAGCAGCTATTCACTAGAAGGGGACAGGATATCCACTGAAGCTTTCTTT.

The V call is TRBV27, the J call TRBJ2-7, with a possible D match to TRBD2 (6 bases). Between the trimmed V and J ends, which lost 2 bases and 3 bases, there was a span of 11 bases. The germline gives CDR1 MNHEY, CDR2 SMNVEV (reference sequence). CDR3 size: 14 residues. CDR3 loop: CASSLAGNLYEQYF. For the CDR3, the DNA is TGTGCCAGCAGTTTAGCGGGGAACCTCTACGAGCAGTACTTC.

This rearrangement joins TRBV19 to TRBJ1-5, with TRBD1 as a possible D gene (6 bases). Germline V gene data show CDR1 as LNHDA and CDR2 as SQIVND (reference sequence). The CDR3 sequence is 16 residues long. Trimming removed 5 bases at V and 2 bases at J, with 16 bases between. CDR3 nucleotides: TGTGCCAGTAGTGTTCTTCGGACAGCGGGCAATCAGCCCCAGCATTTT. It is translated as CASSVLRTAGNQPQHF.